One and the same sample provided the 21 T cell receptor beta chains below, sequenced in a study of beta chain features in type 1 diabetes. Isolated RNA was reverse transcribed in full, so expressed TCRB transcripts were sequenced. Produced via immunoSEQ multiplex PCR; TCRdb's table is partial and in-frame only. The table has about 360,000 clones, roughly 13% seen once. The specimen sequenced was naive CD4+ T cells from blood. The receptors originated from a man aged 18 to 30 in good health.

This clone was observed a handful of times. The chain recombines TRBV19 with TRBJ2-3; a weak D match, TRBD2 (5 bases). The CDR3 covers 14 residues. Trimming took 9 bases from V and 1 from J, leaving 14 bases between them. Germline values: CDR1 LNHDA, CDR2 SQIVND (reference sequence). This CDR3 is CASRVAGGTDTQYF. For the CDR3, the DNA is TGTGCCAGCCGGGTCGCGGGCGGCACAGATACGCAGTATTTT. The full variable domain, rest sourced from reference TRBV19 and TRBJ2-3, is DGGITQSPKYLFRKEGQNVTLSCEQNLNHDAMYWYRQDPGQGLRLIYYSQIVNDFQKGDIAEGYSVSREKKESFPLTVTSAQKNPTAFYLCASRVAGGTDTQYFGPGTRLTVL.

The chain uses TRBV14 and TRBJ2-1; 8 positions match TRBD2. J gave up 2 bases and V 4 bases, and 7 bases lay outside the gene matches. Germline CDR1 SGHDN, CDR2 FVKESK. This CDR3 is 16 amino acids long. CDR3 nucleotides: TGTGCCAGCAGCCTGCGTTTGACTAGCGCCTACAATGAGCAGTTCTTC. Its translation: CASSLRLTSAYNEQFF.

This clone appeared a few times. This chain uses TRBV11-2 with TRBJ1-1, with D hard to call. Trimming took off 2 bases at V and 1 base at J, with 8 bases between the two ends. The germline CDR1 and CDR2 sequences are SGHAT and FQNNGV. The CDR3 is 14 amino acids. As DNA, the CDR3 is TGTGCCAGCAGCTTAAACGGAGGGAACACTGAAGCTTTCTTT. Protein sequence: CASSLNGGNTEAFF. Filled out from reference TRBV11-2 and TRBJ1-1, the complete variable domain reads EAGVAQSPRYKIIEKRQSVAFWCNPISGHATLYWYQQILGQGPKLLIQFQNNGVVDDSQLPKDRFSAERLKGVDSTLKIQPAKLEDSAVYLCASSLNGGNTEAFFGQGTRLTVV.

Turning to this clone: The junction departs from germline at one end; a sequencing error may be responsible. This sequence joins TRBV5-5 and TRBJ1-6; D remains unclear. The CDR3 totals 12 residues. The germline gives CDR1 SGHKS, CDR2 YYEKEE (reference sequence). This CDR3 reads CASSLFNTPLHF. Written as DNA, the CDR3 is TGTGCCAGCAGCTTGTTTAATACACCCCTCCACTTT.

The CDR3 loop reads CASSVLDRINEQFF. CDR3 DNA sequence: TGTGCCAGCAGCGTACTAGACAGAATCAATGAGCAGTTCTTC. V is TRBV9 and J is TRBJ2-1, with TRBD1 as a possible D gene (5 bases). This CDR3 contains 14 residues. The germline CDR1 and CDR2 sequences are SGDLS and YYNGEE. V was shortened by 1 base and J by 6 bases, with 11 bases between the two germline ends. Using reference TRBV9 and TRBJ2-1 for the parts outside the CDR3, the full variable domain is DSGVTQTPKHLITATGQRVTLRCSPRSGDLSVYWYQQSLDQGLQFLIQYYNGEERAKGNILERFSAQQFPDLHSELNLSSLELGDSALYFCASSVLDRINEQFFGPGTRLTVL.

This clone was recorded a few times. The gene calls are TRBV5-6 and TRBJ2-5; a weak D match, TRBD2 (5 bases). The ends were cut back, 0 bases at V and 1 base at J, with 7 bases in the middle. Germline lookup yields CDR1 SGHDT and CDR2 YYEEEE. The CDR3 has 14 amino acids. CDR3 in amino acids: CASSLGTFQETQYF. Written as DNA, the CDR3 is TGTGCCAGCAGCTTGGGGACTTTCCAAGAGACCCAGTACTTC.

This clone appeared a few times. The chain combines TRBV9 with TRBJ1-1; 8 bases fit TRBD1. This CDR3 region has 14 residues. The germline gives CDR1 SGDLS, CDR2 YYNGEE. V shed 4 bases, J shed 3 bases, and the junction held 5 bases outside the gene matches. The CDR3 loop is CASSPRDRYTEAFF. The CDR3 DNA is TGTGCCAGCAGCCCCCGGGACAGGTACACTGAAGCTTTCTTT.

The chain employs TRBV4-3 and TRBJ2-1, with TRBD2 matching over 7 bases. Germline loops: CDR1 LGHNA, CDR2 YSLEER. The CDR3 runs to 15 residues. J gave up 8 bases and V 0 bases, and 7 bases lay outside the gene matches. CDR3 nucleotides: TGCGCCAGCAGCCAAGATAATAGCGGGTGGGATGAGCAGTTCTTC. Residues: CASSQDNSGWDEQFF.

In this sample, this clone turned up a few times. V is TRBV7-3 and J is TRBJ2-1; weak D call: TRBD1 (6 bases). The V end lost 4 bases, the J end lost 1 base, and 8 bases lay between the germline ends. From germline, CDR1 is SGHTA and CDR2 FQGTGA. The CDR3 sequence is 14 residues long. The CDR3 reads CASSSTGSYNEQFF. CDR3 nucleotide sequence: TGTGCCAGCAGCTCGACAGGTTCCTACAATGAGCAGTTCTTC.

CDR3 sequence reads: CASSSGTGQEQYF. The CDR3 DNA sequence: TGTGCCAGCAGCTCCGGGACAGGGCAAGAGCAGTACTTC. This chain connects TRBV5-4 to TRBJ2-7; 9 bases are a match to TRBD1. V lost 3 bases to trimming and J lost 7 bases; unmatched junction nucleotides: 5. This CDR3 is built from 13 residues. CDR1 SGHNT and CDR2 YYREEE come from the germline V gene (reference sequence). The full variable domain, with the rest looked up from reference TRBV5-4 and TRBJ2-7, is ETGVTQSPTHLIKTRGQQVTLRCSSQSGHNTVSWYQQALGQGPQFIFQYYREEENGRGNFPPRFSGLQFPNYSSELNVNALELDDSALYLCASSSGTGQEQYFGPGTRLTVT.

The sample holds a few counts of this clone. The V call is TRBV7-9, the J call TRBJ2-5; 12 bases fit TRBD2. Trimming took 5 bases from V and 0 from J; bases not matched to a gene: 4. Germline CDR1 reads SEHNR; CDR2 reads FQNEAQ (reference sequence). There are 16 residues in the CDR3. DNA of the CDR3: TGTGCCAGCAGCCCCGGACTAGCGGGAAACCAAGAGACCCAGTACTTC. It encodes CASSPGLAGNQETQYF.

In its sample, this clone was seen a few times. The J gene is TRBJ1-4, the V gene TRBV4-3, with D perhaps TRBD1 (5 bases). The CDR3 length is 15 residues. Germline V CDR1 and CDR2: LGHNA, YSLEER. Trimming took off 0 bases at V and 8 bases at J, with 13 bases between the two ends. The CDR3 reads CASSQDLRGGEKLFF. Here the CDR3 DNA reads TGCGCCAGCAGCCAAGATCTGAGGGGAGGAGAAAAACTGTTTTTT.

This clone has more than one count but fewer than ten. This chain uses TRBV19 with TRBJ2-5; D gene uncertain. The germline CDR1 and CDR2 sequences are LNHDA and SQIVND (reference sequence). Trimming removed 4 bases at V and 4 bases at J, with 13 bases between. The CDR3 is 14 amino acids. CDR3 nucleotide sequence: TGTGCCAGTAGTACCCTAGGAAGCAGAGAGACCCAGTACTTC. It specifies CASSTLGSRETQYF.

This chain connects TRBV9 to TRBJ1-1, with TRBD1 matching 7 bases. This CDR3 is 15 amino acids long. Germline V gene sequence: CDR1 SGDLS, CDR2 YYNGEE. Trimming removed 3 bases from V and 1 base from J; junction bases left unmatched: 6. CDR3 DNA: TGTGCCAGCAGCGGACTGGACAGGAGGAACACTGAAGCTTTCTTT. This sequence encodes CASSGLDRRNTEAFF. The entire variable domain, with the rest obtained from reference TRBV9 and TRBJ1-1, is as follows: DSGVTQTPKHLITATGQRVTLRCSPRSGDLSVYWYQQSLDQGLQFLIQYYNGEERAKGNILERFSAQQFPDLHSELNLSSLELGDSALYFCASSGLDRRNTEAFFGQGTRLTVV.

The table lists this clone with a few counts. The chain couples TRBV5-1 to TRBJ1-1; 9 bases are shared with TRBD1. Germline CDR1 is SGHRS and CDR2 is YFSETQ. The length of the CDR3 is 15 residues. V trimming: 4 bases; J trimming: 4 bases; junction bases outside the gene matches: 8. The CDR3 is CASSPGTGRVTEAFF. The CDR3 DNA sequence: TGCGCCAGCAGCCCGGGGACAGGGAGGGTCACTGAAGCTTTCTTT. Filled out from reference TRBV5-1 and TRBJ1-1, the complete variable domain reads KAGVTQTPRYLIKTRGQQVTLSCSPISGHRSVSWYQQTPGQGLQFLFEYFSETQRNKGNFPGRFSGRQFSNSRSEMNVSTLELGDSALYLCASSPGTGRVTEAFFGQGTRLTVV.

This chain joins TRBV4-3 and TRBJ1-3; the D gene is possibly TRBD1 (6 bases). Germline CDR1 reads LGHNA; CDR2 reads YSLEER. There are 16 residues in the CDR3. Trimming stripped 0 bases from V and 2 bases from J, with 11 bases between. In DNA, the CDR3 is TGCGCCAGCAGCCAAGATTGGACAGTAGCTGGAAACACCATATATTTT. It encodes CASSQDWTVAGNTIYF.

The genes are TRBV6-6 and TRBJ1-1, with TRBD1 identical over 7 bases. Germline V gives CDR1 MNHNY, CDR2 SVGAGI (reference sequence). The CDR3 runs to 15 residues. The junction had 8 bases not matched to a gene; V was cut back by 6 bases and J by 1 base. CDR3: CASSHRQGSNTEAFF. Here the CDR3 DNA reads TGTGCCAGCAGCCATCGACAGGGCTCGAACACTGAAGCTTTCTTT.

This chain connects TRBV5-6 to TRBJ2-3, with D perhaps TRBD2 (5 bases). From germline, CDR1 is SGHDT and CDR2 YYEEEE. Trimming stripped 5 bases from V and 4 bases from J, with 20 bases between. This CDR3 has 16 residues. CDR3 DNA sequence: TGTGCCAGCAGATATCGATCGGGGTCCGTCCCAGATACGCAGTATTTT. Translating it yields CASRYRSGSVPDTQYF.

This clone turned up a few times. The chain couples TRBV27 to TRBJ1-4; TRBD1 matches at 7 bases. The CDR3 contains 14 residues. J was trimmed by 7 bases and V by 3 bases; bases with no gene match: 5. Per the germline V gene, CDR1 is MNHEY and CDR2 is SMNVEV (reference sequence). CDR3: CASSFGQGVEKLFF. The CDR3 DNA reads as TGTGCCAGCAGTTTCGGCCAGGGGGTTGAAAAACTGTTTTTT.

The J gene is TRBJ1-2, the V gene TRBV6-6; 8 bases agree with TRBD1. J was trimmed by 4 bases and V by 5 bases; bases with no gene match: 12. The CDR3 extends over 16 amino acids. Germline assignment: CDR1 MNHNY and CDR2 SVGAGI (reference sequence). In DNA form, the CDR3 reads TGTGCCAGCAGTCCAAGAGACAGGGGCGGCTCCTATGGCTACACCTTC. Amino acid sequence: CASSPRDRGGSYGYTF.

The chain recombines TRBV15 with TRBJ2-2; weak D call: TRBD1 (7 bases). This CDR3 is 14 amino acids long. The V end lost 5 bases, the J end lost 4 bases, and 11 bases lay between the germline ends. Germline values: CDR1 LNHNV, CDR2 YYDKDF (reference sequence). In DNA, the CDR3 is TGTGCCACCAGCGTCCAGGGGGGCACCGGGGAGCTGTTTTTT. Its protein is CATSVQGGTGELFF.